These 32 T cell receptor beta chains were all obtained from the same sample, sequenced in a study of T cell responses to AZD1222 COVID-19 vaccine. Sequencing used immunoSEQ multiplex PCR; TCRdb keeps in-frame clones, though not all of them. Of fewer than 90,000 clones detected, around 90% appear once; the ten largest clones hold about 22%. This specimen was peripheral blood, taken on day 0 of AZD1222 vaccination. These receptors all come from an adult in good health.

This clone was seen once. The chain uses TRBV5-4 and TRBJ1-6; the D is unclear. Trimming pared 4 bases from V and 11 bases from J, leaving 31 bases between. The CDR3 contains 19 residues. Germline assignment: CDR1 SGHNT and CDR2 YYREEE (reference sequence). CDR3 coding DNA: TGTGCCAGCAGCCCCCAACGAGTCGAAGGGAGGATTGAAACAGCACCCCTCCACTTT. Translation gives CASSPQRVEGRIETAPLHF.

The gene calls are TRBV12-3 or TRBV12-4 and TRBJ1-6; D remains unclear. The CDR3 sequence is 12 residues long. The ends were cut back, 4 bases at V and 9 bases at J, with 7 bases in the middle. In DNA form, the CDR3 reads TGTGCCAGCAGTTCGGGTGCTTCACCCCTCCACTTT. Translated: CASSSGASPLHF.

The rearrangement joins TRBV7-9 to TRBJ1-3; D may be TRBD1 (5 bases). CDR3 length equals 15 residues. V dropped 3 bases and J dropped 2 bases, with 11 bases sitting between them. Germline V lookup: CDR1 SEHNR, CDR2 FQNEAQ (reference sequence). The CDR3 loop is CASSFPGRTGNTIYF. The CDR3 DNA follows: TGTGCCAGCAGCTTCCCAGGGAGAACTGGAAACACCATATATTTT.

The chain recombines TRBV9 with TRBJ1-1; no definite D call. V lost 5 bases to trimming and J lost 0 bases, with 5 bases between them. CDR1 SGDLS and CDR2 YYNGEE come from the germline V gene. The CDR3 is 12 amino acids. The CDR3 sequence is CASRPVNTEAFF. The CDR3 nucleotides are TGTGCCAGCAGACCGGTGAACACTGAAGCTTTCTTT.

The chain couples TRBV6-4 to TRBJ2-5; D gene uncertain. Per germline, CDR1 MRHNA and CDR2 SNTAGT. V was trimmed by 7 bases and J by 5 bases, leaving 17 bases between them. The CDR3 totals 14 residues. DNA for the CDR3: TGTGCCAGCAAATCCCGGAGTAATGGGGAGACCCAGTACTTC. It specifies CASKSRSNGETQYF.

In this sample, this clone turned up once. The gene calls are TRBV7-2 and TRBJ1-3, with D unclear. The V end was cut by 1 base, the J end by 3 bases, with 10 bases between. Germline lookup yields CDR1 SGHTA and CDR2 FQGNSA. This CDR3 region has 15 residues. The CDR3 here is CASSLDPTLGNTIYF. The DNA for the CDR3 is TGTGCCAGCAGCTTAGATCCCACGCTTGGAAACACCATATATTTT. The full variable domain, in which reference TRBV7-2 and TRBJ1-3 provide the parts outside the CDR3, is GAGVSQSPSNKVTEKGKDVELRCDPISGHTALYWYRQSLGQGLEFLIYFQGNSAPDKSGLPSDRFSAERTGGSVSTLTIQRTQQEDSAVYLCASSLDPTLGNTIYFGEGSWLTVV.

V is TRBV6-6 and J is TRBJ2-7; D possibly corresponds to TRBD1 (5 bases). The V and J ends lost 6 bases and 3 bases respectively, with 12 bases between them. The length of the CDR3 is 13 residues. Germline V lookup: CDR1 MNHNY, CDR2 SVGAGI (reference sequence). CDR3 nucleotide sequence: TGTGCCAGCAGCCTGACAGCTTACTACGAGCAGTACTTC. It is translated as CASSLTAYYEQYF.

The chain links TRBV3-1 (or the pseudogene TRBV3-2) to TRBJ1-2; 7 bases are a match to TRBD1. Germline V gives CDR1 LGHDT, CDR2 YNNKEL (reference sequence). This CDR3 is built from 16 residues. V shed 4 bases, J shed 4 bases, and the junction held 12 bases outside the gene matches. The CDR3 nucleotides read TGTGCCAGCAGCCCTCAAAGAGGAGGGGGCGTCTATGGCTACACCTTC. Residues: CASSPQRGGGVYGYTF.

This clone was seen a handful of times. The chain carries TRBV27 and TRBJ1-6; 8 bases fit TRBD1. The CDR3 length is 14 residues. V shed 8 bases, J shed 7 bases, and the junction held 7 bases outside the gene matches. Germline assignment: CDR1 MNHEY and CDR2 SMNVEV (reference sequence). This CDR3 reads CASAKDRENSPLHF. The CDR3 DNA reads as TGTGCCAGCGCCAAGGACAGGGAGAATTCACCCCTCCACTTT.

The chain couples TRBV3-1 (or the pseudogene TRBV3-2) to TRBJ2-1; 12 positions agree with TRBD2. The J segment lost 9 bases and the V segment lost 9 bases, leaving 6 bases of the junction unmatched. This CDR3 spans 13 amino acids. CDR1 and CDR2 from the germline V gene are LGHDT and YNNKEL (reference sequence). The DNA of the CDR3 is TGTGCCAGTACGACTAGCGGGAGCGTTGAGCAGTTCTTC. Protein product: CASTTSGSVEQFF.

V usage is TRBV27 and J usage is TRBJ2-1; unclear D gene. This CDR3 contains 15 residues. V was cut by 1 base and J by 6 bases, with 13 bases left in between. Looked up from germline, CDR1 is MNHEY and CDR2 is SMNVEV (reference sequence). CDR3 amino acids: CASSLLPLVGNEQFF. CDR3 nucleotides: TGTGCCAGCAGTTTATTGCCTCTAGTCGGCAATGAGCAGTTCTTC.

The chain is built from TRBV7-2 and TRBJ1-6; unclear D gene. V gave up 7 bases and J gave up 0 bases, with 10 bases separating them. This CDR3 has 15 amino acids. Germline V CDR1 and CDR2: SGHTA, FQGNSA. CDR3 in amino acids: CASTDGSSYNSPLHF. CDR3 coding DNA: TGTGCCAGCACCGATGGGAGCTCCTATAATTCACCCCTCCACTTT.

The chain recombines TRBV11-3 with TRBJ2-1; 8 nucleotides line up with TRBD2. The J segment lost 6 bases and the V segment lost 5 bases, leaving 3 bases of the junction unmatched. Germline assignment: CDR1 SGHNT and CDR2 YENEEA. CDR3 length equals 13 residues. In DNA form, the CDR3 reads TGTGCCAGCAGCCCGAGCGGGAGCAATGAGCAGTTCTTC. This translates into CASSPSGSNEQFF.

The V call is TRBV2, the J call TRBJ1-1, with 8 bases identical to TRBD1. V shed 8 bases, J shed 3 bases, and the junction held 8 bases outside the gene matches. Per the germline V gene, CDR1 is SNHLY and CDR2 is FYNNEI. CDR3 length: 14 residues. In DNA form, the CDR3 reads TGTGCCAGCGGACAGGGAGTTTTGGACACTGAAGCTTTCTTT. Translation: CASGQGVLDTEAFF.

The chain is built from TRBV6-1 and TRBJ1-2; D remains ambiguous. The CDR3 runs 16 residues. Germline V lookup: CDR1 MNHNS, CDR2 SASEGT. V lost 0 bases and J lost 4, with 15 bases in between. The CDR3 bases are TGTGCCAGCAGTGAAGCGCTATCGGGCCCTGGCTATGGCTACACCTTC. Translated, it gives CASSEALSGPGYGYTF.

The chain is built from TRBV18 and TRBJ1-1; perhaps TRBD1 as D (5 bases). V was trimmed by 3 bases and J by 11 bases, leaving 13 bases between them. Germline loops: CDR1 KGHSH, CDR2 LQKENI. The CDR3 covers 12 residues. CDR3 sequence (DNA): TGTGCCAGCTCACCGGGAGCCAGGGAGGCTTTCTTT. It encodes CASSPGAREAFF.

The chain is built from TRBV6-6 and TRBJ2-5; D not certain. Trimming stripped 6 bases from V and 2 bases from J, with 13 bases between. Per the germline V gene, CDR1 is MNHNY and CDR2 is SVGAGI (reference sequence). This CDR3 comprises 14 residues. Here the CDR3 reads CASRPATQQETQYF. The CDR3 nucleotides read TGTGCCAGCAGGCCGGCGACCCAACAAGAGACCCAGTACTTC.

In its sample, this clone was seen a few times. The chain is built from TRBV28 and TRBJ1-2, with no clear D. The CDR3 sequence is 14 residues long. V was pared by 2 bases and J by 1 base, with 8 bases between. From germline, CDR1 is MDHEN and CDR2 SYDVKM. CDR3: CASSLVAVNYGYTF. CDR3 DNA: TGTGCCAGCAGTTTAGTTGCAGTTAACTATGGCTACACCTTC.

The J gene is TRBJ2-4, the V gene TRBV7-2; 13 bases are shared with TRBD2. The CDR3 is 15 amino acids. Germline V gives CDR1 SGHTA, CDR2 FQGNSA. V trimming: 6 bases; J trimming: 8 bases; junction bases outside the gene matches: 7. CDR3 sequence: CASSWTSGSSHIQYF. For the CDR3, the DNA is TGTGCCAGCAGTTGGACTAGCGGGAGTTCGCACATTCAGTACTTC.

The gene calls are TRBV7-9 and TRBJ1-2; D gene uncertain. V was clipped by 5 bases and J by 0 bases, with 10 bases between them. The CDR3 runs 14 residues. Germline V gene data show CDR1 as SEHNR and CDR2 as FQNEAQ (reference sequence). The CDR3 is CASSLAGANYGYTF. The CDR3 bases are TGTGCCAGCAGCCTTGCGGGAGCTAACTATGGCTACACCTTC.

The gene calls are TRBV7-2 and TRBJ2-6; D perhaps matches TRBD2 (6 bases). Germline loops: CDR1 SGHTA, CDR2 FQGNSA. Trimming took off 3 bases at V and 2 bases at J, with 11 bases between the two ends. CDR3 length: 16 residues. This chain's CDR3 is CASSFGWGAGANVLTF. DNA of the CDR3: TGTGCCAGCAGCTTTGGATGGGGGGCTGGGGCCAACGTCCTGACTTTC.

This sequence joins TRBV30 and TRBJ1-1; no definite D call. Germline V gene data show CDR1 as GTSNPN and CDR2 as SVGIG (reference sequence). V was clipped by 4 bases and J by 8 bases, with 8 bases between them. CDR3 size: 10 residues. The CDR3 reads CAWKNREAFF. DNA for the CDR3: TGTGCCTGGAAAAACCGGGAAGCTTTCTTT.

The rearrangement joins TRBV6-5 to TRBJ2-1; 7 bases match TRBD1. After removal of 2 bases from V and 3 bases from J, the junction contained 4 bases not matched to a gene. The germline V gene encodes CDR1 MNHEY and CDR2 SVGAGI. The CDR3 is 15 residues long. The CDR3 sequence is CASSYLYRGYNEQFF. The CDR3 DNA is TGTGCCAGCAGTTACCTGTACAGGGGCTACAATGAGCAGTTCTTC.

The chain carries TRBV18 and TRBJ1-1; no firm D call. Trimming removed 8 bases from V and 1 base from J, with 11 bases in between. The CDR3 is made up of 13 amino acids. CDR1 is KGHSH, CDR2 LQKENI, per germline. DNA for the CDR3: TGTGCCAGCACGTCCGGACGGAACACTGAAGCTTTCTTT. The encoded protein is CASTSGRNTEAFF.

The rearrangement joins TRBV10-3 to TRBJ1-4; a weak D match, TRBD1 (5 bases). The germline V gene has CDR1 ENHRY and CDR2 SYGVKD. V was shortened by 8 bases and J by 7 bases, with 11 bases between the two germline ends. The CDR3 contains 12 residues. This CDR3 is CAIGGRGEKLFF. CDR3 nucleotide sequence: TGTGCCATCGGGGGGAGGGGTGAAAAACTGTTTTTT.

CDR3 coding DNA: TGTGCCAGCAGCTCCCAGGGCTACGAGCAGTACTTC. Its translation is CASSSQGYEQYF. This sequence joins TRBV7-9 and TRBJ2-7, with D maybe TRBD1 (5 bases). V was trimmed by 4 bases and J by 3 bases, leaving 7 bases between them. CDR1 is SEHNR, CDR2 FQNEAQ, per germline (reference sequence). The CDR3 loop spans 12 amino acids.

V gene TRBV30 combines with J gene TRBJ1-1; D uncertain. The CDR3 is made up of 9 amino acids. Deletions cut 6 bases from V and 7 bases from J, with 6 bases between. Germline V gives CDR1 GTSNPN, CDR2 SVGIG (reference sequence). CDR3 loop: CACGYEAFF. The CDR3 nucleotides are TGTGCCTGCGGATATGAAGCTTTCTTT. Using reference TRBV30 and TRBJ1-1 for the parts outside the CDR3, the full variable domain is SQTIHQWPATLVQPVGSPLSLECTVEGTSNPNLYWYRQAAGRGLQLLFYSVGIGQISSEVPQNLSASRPQDRQFILSSKKLLLSDSGFYLCACGYEAFFGQGTRLTVV.

This CDR3 reads CASSLGQPANYGYTF. CDR3 bases: TGTGCCAGCAGCTTAGGACAGCCCGCTAACTATGGCTACACCTTC. The rearrangement uses TRBV11-1 and TRBJ1-2, with a possible D match to TRBD1 (5 bases). CDR1 and CDR2 (germline): SGHAT, FQDESV (reference sequence). V was cut by 1 base and J by 0 bases, with 9 bases left in between. The CDR3 has 15 amino acids.

The V call is TRBV5-6, the J call TRBJ1-2; 9 bases align to TRBD1. Germline values: CDR1 SGHDT, CDR2 YYEEEE. V shed 4 bases and J 8 bases; nucleotides not matched to a gene: 6. The CDR3 totals 13 residues. CDR3 nucleotides: TGTGCCAGCAGCCCACAGGGGGCAGACGGCTACACCTTC. This sequence encodes CASSPQGADGYTF.

The chain links TRBV14 to TRBJ1-1; 8 nucleotides line up with TRBD1. Trimming cost V 0 bases and J 5 bases; bases outside gene matches: 17. The CDR3 covers 19 residues. Germline CDR1 is SGHDN and CDR2 is FVKESK. CDR3 in amino acids: CASSQDESNRGYVITEAFF. CDR3 DNA: TGTGCCAGCAGCCAAGACGAGTCAAACAGGGGGTATGTAATAACTGAAGCTTTCTTT.

The V call is TRBV7-6, the J call TRBJ1-2; D might be TRBD1 (6 bases). Germline V gene lookup returns CDR1 SGHVS and CDR2 FNYEAQ. Between the trimmed V and J ends, which lost 5 bases and 10 bases, there was a span of 14 bases. This CDR3 has 12 residues. The CDR3 sequence is CASSPPGAAYTF. The CDR3 DNA is TGTGCCAGCAGCCCACCGGGGGCCGCCTACACCTTC.

V is TRBV5-1 and J is TRBJ2-7; D may be TRBD2 (5 bases). CDR3 length equals 15 residues. Germline CDR1 and CDR2: SGHRS and YFSETQ. With 1 base removed from V and 1 base from J, the gap between germline ends came to 12 bases. CDR3 loop: CASSLLAGTSYEQYF. CDR3 nucleotides: TGCGCCAGCAGCTTGTTGGCGGGCACATCCTACGAGCAGTACTTC.